This entry is about one T cell receptor beta chain. Germline V CDR1 and CDR2: MNHEY, SMNVEV (reference sequence). CDR3 length: 14 residues. The V and J ends lost 0 bases and 3 bases respectively, with 6 bases between them. Data came from immunoSEQ multiplex PCR; TCRdb stores just in-frame clones and leaves some out. The table includes about 180,000 clones, roughly nine tenths detected once. This sample stems from a study of control samples from healthy donors and cancer patients. The sequenced sample was blood. The rearrangement joins TRBV27 to TRBJ1-5, with D hard to call. The receptor was isolated from a man aged 30-40 years in good health. CDR3: CASSLSGINQPQHF. The CDR3 DNA reads TGTGCCAGCAGTTTATCGGGGATCAATCAGCCCCAGCATTTT.